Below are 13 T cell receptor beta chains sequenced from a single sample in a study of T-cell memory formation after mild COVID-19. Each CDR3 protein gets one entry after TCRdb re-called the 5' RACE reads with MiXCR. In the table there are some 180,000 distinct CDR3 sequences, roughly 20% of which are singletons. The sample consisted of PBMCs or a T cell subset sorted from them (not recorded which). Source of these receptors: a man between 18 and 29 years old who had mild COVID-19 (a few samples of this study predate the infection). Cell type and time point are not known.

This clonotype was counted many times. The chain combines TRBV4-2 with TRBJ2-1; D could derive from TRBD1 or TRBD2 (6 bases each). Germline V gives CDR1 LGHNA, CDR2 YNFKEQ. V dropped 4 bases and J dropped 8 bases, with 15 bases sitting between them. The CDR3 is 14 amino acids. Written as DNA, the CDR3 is TGTGCCAGCAGCCCGGGAGCCCACAGGGATGAGCAGTTCTTC. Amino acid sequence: CASSPGAHRDEQFF.

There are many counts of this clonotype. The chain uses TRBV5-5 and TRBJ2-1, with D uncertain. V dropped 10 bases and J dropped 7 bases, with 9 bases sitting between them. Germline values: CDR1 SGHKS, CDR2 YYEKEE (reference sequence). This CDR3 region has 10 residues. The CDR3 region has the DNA TGTGCCTCGGGCAGGAATGAGCAGTTCTTC. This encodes CASGRNEQFF.

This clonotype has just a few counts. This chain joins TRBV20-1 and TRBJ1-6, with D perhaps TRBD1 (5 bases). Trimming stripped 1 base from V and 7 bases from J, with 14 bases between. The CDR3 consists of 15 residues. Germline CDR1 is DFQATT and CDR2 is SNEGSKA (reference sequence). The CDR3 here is CSARASGLGNSPLHF. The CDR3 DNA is TGCAGTGCTAGAGCCTCGGGACTAGGGAATTCACCCCTCCACTTT.

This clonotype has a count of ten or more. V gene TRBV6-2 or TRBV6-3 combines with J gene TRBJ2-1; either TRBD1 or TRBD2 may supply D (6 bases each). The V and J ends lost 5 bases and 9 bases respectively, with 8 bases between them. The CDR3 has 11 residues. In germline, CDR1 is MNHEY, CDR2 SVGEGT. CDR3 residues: CASSEGGEQFF. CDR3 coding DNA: TGTGCCAGCAGTGAGGGGGGTGAGCAGTTCTTC.

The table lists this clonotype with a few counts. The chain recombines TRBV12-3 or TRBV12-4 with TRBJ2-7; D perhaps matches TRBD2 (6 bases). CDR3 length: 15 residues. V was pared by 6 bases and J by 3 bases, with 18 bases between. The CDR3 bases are TGTGCCAGCAGAAGTTCGGGGGACGGGTTCTACGAGCAGTACTTC. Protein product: CASRSSGDGFYEQYF.

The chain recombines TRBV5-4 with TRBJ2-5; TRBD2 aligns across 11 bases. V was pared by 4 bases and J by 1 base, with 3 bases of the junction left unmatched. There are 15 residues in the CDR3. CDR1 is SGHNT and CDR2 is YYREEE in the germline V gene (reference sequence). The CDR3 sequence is CASSRGLAGQETQYF. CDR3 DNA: TGTGCCAGCAGCCGAGGACTAGCGGGCCAAGAGACCCAGTACTTC.

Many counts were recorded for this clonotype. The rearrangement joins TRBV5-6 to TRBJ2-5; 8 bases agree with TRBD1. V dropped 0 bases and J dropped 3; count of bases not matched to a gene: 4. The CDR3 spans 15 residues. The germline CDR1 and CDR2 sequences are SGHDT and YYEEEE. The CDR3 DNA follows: TGTGCCAGCAGCTTGGTGGACAGGGTGGAAGAGACCCAGTACTTC. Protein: CASSLVDRVEETQYF. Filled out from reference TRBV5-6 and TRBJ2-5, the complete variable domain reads DAGVTQSPTHLIKTRGQQVTLRCSPKSGHDTVSWYQQALGQGPQFIFQYYEEEERQRGNFPDRFSGHQFPNYSSELNVNALLLGDSALYLCASSLVDRVEETQYFGPGTRLLVL.

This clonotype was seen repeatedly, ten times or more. This chain's CDR3 is CASSSRTGDTAFF. The CDR3 DNA is TGTGCCAGCAGTTCACGGACAGGGGACACAGCTTTCTTT. This chain uses TRBV27 with TRBJ1-1, with TRBD1 matching 9 bases. The CDR3 has 13 residues. CDR1 and CDR2 from the germline V gene are MNHEY and SMNVEV (reference sequence). Germline trimming cut 4 bases from V and 10 bases from J; bases unmatched to any gene: 7.

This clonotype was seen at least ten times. The chain's CDR3 is CASRGDSYNEQFF. The CDR3 nucleotides read TGTGCCAGCCGGGGGGACTCCTACAATGAGCAGTTCTTC. The chain couples TRBV7-9 to TRBJ2-1, with 7 nucleotides matching TRBD2. The CDR3 runs to 13 residues. J lost 0 bases, V lost 8 bases, and 1 base had no gene match. Looked up from germline, CDR1 is SEHNR and CDR2 is FQNEAQ (reference sequence).

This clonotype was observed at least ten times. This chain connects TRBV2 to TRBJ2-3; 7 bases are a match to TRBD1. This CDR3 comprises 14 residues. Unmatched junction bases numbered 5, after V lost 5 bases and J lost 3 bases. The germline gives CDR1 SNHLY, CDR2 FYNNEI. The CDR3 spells CASSLQGWTDTQYF. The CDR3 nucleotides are TGTGCCAGCAGTTTACAGGGGTGGACAGATACGCAGTATTTT.

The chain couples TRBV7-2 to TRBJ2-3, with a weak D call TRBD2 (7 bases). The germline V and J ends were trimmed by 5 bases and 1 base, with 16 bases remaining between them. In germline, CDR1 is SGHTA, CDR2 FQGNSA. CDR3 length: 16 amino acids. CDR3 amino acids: CASSPWRGLRTDTQYF. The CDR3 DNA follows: TGTGCCAGCAGCCCTTGGCGGGGGCTGCGCACAGATACGCAGTATTTT.

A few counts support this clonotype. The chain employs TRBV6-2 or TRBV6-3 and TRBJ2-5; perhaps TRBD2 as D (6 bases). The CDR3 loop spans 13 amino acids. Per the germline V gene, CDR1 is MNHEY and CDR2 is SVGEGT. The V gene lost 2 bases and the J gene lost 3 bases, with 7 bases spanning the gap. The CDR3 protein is CASSYGGEETQYF. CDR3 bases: TGTGCCAGCAGTTACGGCGGGGAAGAGACCCAGTACTTC.

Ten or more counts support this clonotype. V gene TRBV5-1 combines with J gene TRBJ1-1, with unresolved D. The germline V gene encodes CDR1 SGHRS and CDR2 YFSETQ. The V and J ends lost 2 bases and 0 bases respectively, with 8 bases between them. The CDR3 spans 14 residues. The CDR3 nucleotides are TGCGCCAGCAGCTTAGCGGGGATGAACACTGAAGCTTTCTTT. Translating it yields CASSLAGMNTEAFF.